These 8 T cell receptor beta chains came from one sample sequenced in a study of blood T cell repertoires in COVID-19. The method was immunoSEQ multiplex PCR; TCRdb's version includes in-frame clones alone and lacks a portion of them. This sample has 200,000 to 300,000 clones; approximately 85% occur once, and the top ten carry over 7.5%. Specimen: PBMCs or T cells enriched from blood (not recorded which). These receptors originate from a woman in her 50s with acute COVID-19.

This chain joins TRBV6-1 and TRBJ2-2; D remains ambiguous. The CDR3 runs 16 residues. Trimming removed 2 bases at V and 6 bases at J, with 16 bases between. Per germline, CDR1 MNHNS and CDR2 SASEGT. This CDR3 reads CASSEKAGRVAGELFF. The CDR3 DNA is TGTGCCAGCAGTGAAAAGGCCGGTCGGGTTGCCGGGGAGCTGTTTTTT.

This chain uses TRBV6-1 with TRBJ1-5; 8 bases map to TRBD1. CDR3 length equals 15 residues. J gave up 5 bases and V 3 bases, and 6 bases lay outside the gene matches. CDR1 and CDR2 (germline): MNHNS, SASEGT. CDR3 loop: CASSDRGREDQPQHF. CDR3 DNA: TGTGCCAGCAGTGACAGGGGGCGAGAGGATCAGCCCCAGCATTTT.

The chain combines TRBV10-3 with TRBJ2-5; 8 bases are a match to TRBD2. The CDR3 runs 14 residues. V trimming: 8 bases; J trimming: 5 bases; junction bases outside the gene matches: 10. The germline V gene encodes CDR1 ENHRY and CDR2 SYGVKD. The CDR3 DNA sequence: TGTGCCATCCGGGGGGGGCGGGGGGATGAGACCCAGTACTTC. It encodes CAIRGGRGDETQYF.

In DNA, the CDR3 is TGTGCCAGCGCGACAGGCCCCTCTCACGGCTACACCTTC. Translated: CASATGPSHGYTF. The V and J genes are TRBV6-5 and TRBJ1-2; maybe TRBD1 (6 bases). V was clipped by 8 bases and J by 8 bases, with 18 bases between them. The CDR3 sequence is 13 residues long. Germline V gene sequence: CDR1 MNHEY, CDR2 SVGAGI.

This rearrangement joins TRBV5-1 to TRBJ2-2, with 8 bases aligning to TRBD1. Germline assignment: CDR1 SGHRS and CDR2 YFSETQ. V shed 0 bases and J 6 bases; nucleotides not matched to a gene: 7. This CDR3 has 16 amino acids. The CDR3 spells CASSLGQGALAGELFF. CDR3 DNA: TGCGCCAGCAGCTTGGGGCAGGGGGCGCTCGCCGGGGAGCTGTTTTTT.

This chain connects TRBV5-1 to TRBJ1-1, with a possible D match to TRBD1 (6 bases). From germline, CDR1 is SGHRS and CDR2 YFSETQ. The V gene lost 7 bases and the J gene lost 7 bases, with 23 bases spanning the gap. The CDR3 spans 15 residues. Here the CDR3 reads CASRPTGGRHNEAFF. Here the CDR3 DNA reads TGCGCCAGCCGTCCCACGGGGGGGCGGCATAATGAAGCTTTCTTT.

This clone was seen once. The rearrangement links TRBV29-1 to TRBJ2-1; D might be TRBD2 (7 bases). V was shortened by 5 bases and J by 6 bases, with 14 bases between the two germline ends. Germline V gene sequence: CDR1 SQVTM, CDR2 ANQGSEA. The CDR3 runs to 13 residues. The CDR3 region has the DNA TGCAGCGTTAAAGGGGGGGTCTTCAATGAGCAGTTCTTC. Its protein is CSVKGGVFNEQFF.

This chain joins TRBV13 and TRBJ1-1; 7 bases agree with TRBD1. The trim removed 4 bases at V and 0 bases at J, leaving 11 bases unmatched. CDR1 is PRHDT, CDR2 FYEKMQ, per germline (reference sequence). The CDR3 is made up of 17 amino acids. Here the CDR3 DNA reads TGTGCCAGCAGCTCCCCGACAGGGCCAGTTGTGAACACTGAAGCTTTCTTT. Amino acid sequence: CASSSPTGPVVNTEAFF.